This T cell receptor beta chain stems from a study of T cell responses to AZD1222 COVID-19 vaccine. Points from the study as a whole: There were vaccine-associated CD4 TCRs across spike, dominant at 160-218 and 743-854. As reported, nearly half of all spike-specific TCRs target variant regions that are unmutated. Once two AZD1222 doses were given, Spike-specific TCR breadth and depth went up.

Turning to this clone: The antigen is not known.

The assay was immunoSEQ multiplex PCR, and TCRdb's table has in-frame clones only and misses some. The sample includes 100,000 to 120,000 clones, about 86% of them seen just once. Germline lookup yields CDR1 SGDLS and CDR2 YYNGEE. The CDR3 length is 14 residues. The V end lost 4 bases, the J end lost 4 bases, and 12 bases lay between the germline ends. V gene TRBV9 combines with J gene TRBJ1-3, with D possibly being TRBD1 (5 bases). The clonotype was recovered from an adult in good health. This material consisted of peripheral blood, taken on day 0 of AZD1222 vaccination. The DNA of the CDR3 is TGTGCCAGCAGCCCCCGGCAGGGAGGAAACACCATATATTTT. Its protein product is CASSPRQGGNTIYF.